Listed below are T cell receptor beta chains from one sample, sequenced in a study of CD8 T cells in Susac syndrome. Via MiXCR, TCRdb re-called the immunoSEQ multiplex PCR reads, giving one row per CDR3 protein. Of fewer than 350,000 distinct CDR3 sequences in the sample, 92% were seen once. Material for sequencing was CD4+ T cells from PBMCs. Receptors originate from a human donor with multiple sclerosis. CDR3s include the opening cysteine and the closing phenylalanine or tryptophan. Each record gives: clone size, J gene, V gene, D gene, CDR3 DNA, CDR3 protein. D genes are given only for firm matches. Only part of the rows carry a size: once, few, many, or a class if the clone is expanded.

clone size: .
J gene: TRBJ1-1
V gene: TRBV6-6
D gene: .
CDR3 DNA: TGTGCCAGCAGCACGGAGAACACTGAAGCTTTCTTT
CDR3 protein: CASSTENTEAFF

clone size: .
J gene: TRBJ1-4
V gene: TRBV5-1
D gene: .
CDR3 DNA: TGCGCCAGCAGCGCAGCGCGTCAGGGTGGTGAAAAACTGTTTTTT
CDR3 protein: CASSAARQGGEKLFF

clone size: .
J gene: TRBJ1-6
V gene: TRBV30
D gene: .
CDR3 DNA: TGTGCCTGGAGCCGGATCCTTGCGGATTCACCCCTCCACTTT
CDR3 protein: CAWSRILADSPLHF

clone size: .
J gene: TRBJ2-1
V gene: TRBV11-2
D gene: .
CDR3 DNA: TGTGCCAGCAGCTTGATACGAGCCTCCTACAATGAGCAGTTCTTC
CDR3 protein: CASSLIRASYNEQFF

clone size: .
J gene: TRBJ2-5
V gene: TRBV5-1
D gene: .
CDR3 DNA: TGCGCCAGCAGTGACGGGACCGGTAGCCTGGTGGCCCAGTACTTC
CDR3 protein: CASSDGTGSLVAQYF

clone size: .
J gene: TRBJ1-1
V gene: TRBV29-1
D gene: TRBD1
CDR3 DNA: TGCAGCGTGCCGACAGGGGGGAACACTGAAGCTTTCTTT
CDR3 protein: CSVPTGGNTEAFF

clone size: .
J gene: TRBJ2-3
V gene: TRBV7-2
D gene: TRBD2
CDR3 DNA: TGTGCCAGCAGCCACCTTAGCGGGAGGGCCTCAGATACGCAGTATTTT
CDR3 protein: CASSHLSGRASDTQYF

clone size: .
J gene: TRBJ2-3
V gene: TRBV6-2/TRBV6-3
D gene: TRBD2
CDR3 DNA: TGTGCCAGCAGTATTAGCGGGGGGACAGATACGCAGTATTTT
CDR3 protein: CASSISGGTDTQYF

clone size: .
J gene: TRBJ2-1
V gene: TRBV4-1
D gene: TRBD2
CDR3 DNA: TGCGCCAGCAGCCAAAGACTAGCGAGCTCCTACAATGAGCAGTTCTTC
CDR3 protein: CASSQRLASSYNEQFF

clone size: .
J gene: TRBJ1-2
V gene: TRBV9
D gene: .
CDR3 DNA: TGTGCCAGCAGCGGACTACAAGGGCACGCTGGCTATGGCTACACCTTC
CDR3 protein: CASSGLQGHAGYGYTF

clone size: .
J gene: TRBJ2-7
V gene: TRBV29-1
D gene: .
CDR3 DNA: TGCAGCGTTTTCCAGGGGAGGAATTTAGGGGAGCAGTACTTC
CDR3 protein: CSVFQGRNLGEQYF

clone size: once
J gene: TRBJ1-1
V gene: TRBV2
D gene: .
CDR3 DNA: TGTGCCAGCAGGTTGGACTTGAACACTGAAGCTTTCTTT
CDR3 protein: CASRLDLNTEAFF

clone size: .
J gene: TRBJ2-7
V gene: TRBV19
D gene: .
CDR3 DNA: TGTGCCAGTAGGCCCGACGTAAATACCTACGAGCAGTACTTC
CDR3 protein: CASRPDVNTYEQYF

clone size: .
J gene: TRBJ2-1
V gene: TRBV5-1
D gene: .
CDR3 DNA: TGCGCCAGCAGCCTTAACTTGGTCAATGAGCAGTTCTTC
CDR3 protein: CASSLNLVNEQFF

clone size: once
J gene: TRBJ2-1
V gene: TRBV2
D gene: TRBD2
CDR3 DNA: TGTGCCAGCAAGGCGGGAGGTGTCAACAATGAGCAGTTCTTC
CDR3 protein: CASKAGGVNNEQFF

clone size: .
J gene: TRBJ2-5
V gene: TRBV6-1
D gene: .
CDR3 DNA: TGTGCCAGCAGGAGGCCTACCCAAGAGACCCAGTACTTC
CDR3 protein: CASRRPTQETQYF

clone size: .
J gene: TRBJ1-2
V gene: TRBV25-1
D gene: TRBD1
CDR3 DNA: TGTGCCAGCAGTGAACGGACAGGGGACGGCTACACCTTC
CDR3 protein: CASSERTGDGYTF

clone size: .
J gene: TRBJ2-1
V gene: TRBV19
D gene: .
CDR3 DNA: TGTGCCAGTAGTATAGTAAGGGATGAAAATGAGCAGTTCTTC
CDR3 protein: CASSIVRDENEQFF

clone size: .
J gene: TRBJ2-2
V gene: TRBV6-2/TRBV6-3
D gene: .
CDR3 DNA: TGTGCCAGCAGTTTGATATTGGGGACCGGGGAGCTGTTTTTT
CDR3 protein: CASSLILGTGELFF

clone size: .
J gene: TRBJ2-1
V gene: TRBV15
D gene: TRBD2
CDR3 DNA: TGTGCCACCAGCAGAGATACGGGGGGTTACAATGAGCAGTTCTTC
CDR3 protein: CATSRDTGGYNEQFF

clone size: .
J gene: TRBJ1-2
V gene: TRBV11-3
D gene: .
CDR3 DNA: TGTGCCAGCAGCATCCGGGACCTCTACCGGGCTAACTATGGCTACACCTTC
CDR3 protein: CASSIRDLYRANYGYTF

clone size: .
J gene: TRBJ1-1
V gene: TRBV29-1
D gene: .
CDR3 DNA: TGCAGCGTTGAAGATCTCGGGGGGTTCACTGAAGCTTTCTTT
CDR3 protein: CSVEDLGGFTEAFF

clone size: .
J gene: TRBJ2-7
V gene: TRBV7-2
D gene: TRBD2
CDR3 DNA: TGTGCCAGCAGCTCCGTCCGGGGGACTAGCGGGAGACCCTACGAGCAGTACTTC
CDR3 protein: CASSSVRGTSGRPYEQYF

clone size: .
J gene: TRBJ1-1
V gene: TRBV2
D gene: .
CDR3 DNA: TGTGCCAGCAGCTCGCGAACCCAATTGAACACTGAAGCTTTCTTT
CDR3 protein: CASSSRTQLNTEAFF

clone size: .
J gene: TRBJ2-4
V gene: TRBV7-3
D gene: .
CDR3 DNA: TGTGCCAGCAGCTTAGAGGCAGGAAACATTCAGTACTTC
CDR3 protein: CASSLEAGNIQYF

clone size: .
J gene: TRBJ1-2
V gene: TRBV5-1
D gene: .
CDR3 DNA: TGCGCCAGCAGCCAAAGACCTGACGGCGGTGAGTTGTATGGCTACACCTTC
CDR3 protein: CASSQRPDGGELYGYTF

clone size: .
J gene: TRBJ2-1
V gene: TRBV5-1
D gene: TRBD2
CDR3 DNA: TGCGCCAGCAGCTCCTTTAATAGCGGGACCTACAATGAGCAGTTCTTC
CDR3 protein: CASSSFNSGTYNEQFF

clone size: once
J gene: TRBJ2-7
V gene: TRBV28
D gene: TRBD1
CDR3 DNA: TGTGCCAGCAGTTCACAGGGGGCTGCCCGCTTC
CDR3 protein: CASSSQGAARF

clone size: .
J gene: TRBJ2-1
V gene: TRBV7-3
D gene: TRBD2
CDR3 DNA: TGTGCCAGCAGCTTAATGGTTTATAATAGCGGGAGGGGCAATGAGCAGTTCTTC
CDR3 protein: CASSLMVYNSGRGNEQFF